The T cell receptor beta chain under discussion was sequenced for a study of blood T cell repertoires in COVID-19. Sequencing was performed with immunoSEQ multiplex PCR; in TCRdb, only in-frame clones are kept and a portion is missing. The sample holds around 99,000 clones, 90% seen once. CDR1 is MNHEY and CDR2 is SMNVEV in the germline V gene (reference sequence). V gave up 4 bases and J gave up 5 bases; unmatched junction bases: 12. The CDR3 covers 16 residues. What was sequenced was peripheral blood. The TCR sequence derives from a man in his forties or fifties with acute or convalescent COVID-19. The J gene is TRBJ2-3, the V gene TRBV27, with 7 bases fitting TRBD2. The CDR3 loop is CASSSLGEGLGDTQYF. As DNA, the CDR3 is TGTGCCAGCAGTTCCCTCGGGGAGGGCTTAGGAGATACGCAGTATTTT.